This entry lists 2 T cell receptor beta chains sequenced from one sample in a study of T cell responses to AZD1222 COVID-19 vaccine. The repertoire was sequenced with immunoSEQ multiplex PCR; TCRdb's copy has only in-frame clones and lacks some. Of about 80,000 clones listed, approximately 90% are singletons. The starting material was peripheral blood, obtained 28 days after the second AZD1222 dose. The receptors were sampled from an adult who received the AZD1222 COVID-19 vaccine.

The J gene is TRBJ2-3, the V gene TRBV6-5; the D is unclear. The germline V and J ends were trimmed by 7 bases and 0 bases, with 5 bases remaining between them. The CDR3 loop spans 12 amino acids. CDR1 and CDR2 from the germline V gene are MNHEY and SVGAGI. As DNA, the CDR3 is TGTGCCAGCACGGCTAGCACAGATACGCAGTATTTT. As protein: CASTASTDTQYF.

CDR3 nucleotides: TGTGCCAGCAGTGAAGGGCCCTGGGCCCCGCAGTTCTTC. It translates to CASSEGPWAPQFF. J is TRBJ2-1 and V is TRBV6-1; D not certain. The CDR3 is 13 residues long. Trimming stripped 1 base from V and 12 bases from J, with 13 bases between. Germline assignment: CDR1 MNHNS and CDR2 SASEGT.